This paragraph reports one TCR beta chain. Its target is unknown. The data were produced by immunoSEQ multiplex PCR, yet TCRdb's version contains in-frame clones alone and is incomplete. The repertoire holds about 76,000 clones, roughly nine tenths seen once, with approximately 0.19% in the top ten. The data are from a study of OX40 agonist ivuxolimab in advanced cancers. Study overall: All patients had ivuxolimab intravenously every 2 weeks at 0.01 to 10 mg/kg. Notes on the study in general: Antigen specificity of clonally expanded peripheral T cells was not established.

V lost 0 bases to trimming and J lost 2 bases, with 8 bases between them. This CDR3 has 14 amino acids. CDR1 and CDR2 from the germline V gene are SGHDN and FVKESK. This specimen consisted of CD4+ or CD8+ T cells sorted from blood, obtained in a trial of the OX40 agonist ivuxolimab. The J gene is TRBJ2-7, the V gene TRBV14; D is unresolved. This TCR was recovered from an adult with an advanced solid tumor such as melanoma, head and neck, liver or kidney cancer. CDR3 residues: CASSQDRRTYEQYV. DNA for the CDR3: TGTGCCAGCAGCCAAGATCGCCGGACCTACGAGCAGTACGTC.